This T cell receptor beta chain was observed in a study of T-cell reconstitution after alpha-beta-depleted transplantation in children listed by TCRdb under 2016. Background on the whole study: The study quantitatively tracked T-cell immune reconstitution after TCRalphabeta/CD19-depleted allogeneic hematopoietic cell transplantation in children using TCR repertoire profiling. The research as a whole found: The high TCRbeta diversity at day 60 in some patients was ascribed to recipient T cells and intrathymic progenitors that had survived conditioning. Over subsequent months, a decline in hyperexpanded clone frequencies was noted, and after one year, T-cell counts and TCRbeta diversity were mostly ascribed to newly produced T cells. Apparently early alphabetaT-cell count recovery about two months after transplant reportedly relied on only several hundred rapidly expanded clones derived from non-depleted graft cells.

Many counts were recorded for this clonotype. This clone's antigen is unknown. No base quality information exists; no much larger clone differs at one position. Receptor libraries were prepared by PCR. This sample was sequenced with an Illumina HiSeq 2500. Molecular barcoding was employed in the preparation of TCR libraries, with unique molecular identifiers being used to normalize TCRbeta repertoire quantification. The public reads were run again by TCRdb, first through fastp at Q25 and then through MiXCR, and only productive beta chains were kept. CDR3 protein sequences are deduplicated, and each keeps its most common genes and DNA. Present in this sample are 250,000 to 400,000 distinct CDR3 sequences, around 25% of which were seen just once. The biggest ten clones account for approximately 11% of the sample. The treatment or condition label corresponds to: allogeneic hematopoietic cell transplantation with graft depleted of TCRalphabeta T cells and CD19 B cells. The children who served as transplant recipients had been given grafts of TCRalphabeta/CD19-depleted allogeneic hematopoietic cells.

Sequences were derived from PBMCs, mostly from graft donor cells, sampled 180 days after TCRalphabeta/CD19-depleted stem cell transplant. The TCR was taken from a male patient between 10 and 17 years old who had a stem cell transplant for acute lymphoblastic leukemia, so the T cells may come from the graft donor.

The DNA is as follows: TGTGCCAGCAGTTTCTACAGCGGAGTCTCCTACGAGCAGTACTTC. Its amino acids are CASSFYSGVSYEQYF. The V and J segments used are TRBV12-3 or TRBV12-4 and TRBJ2-7; TRBD2 is perhaps the D gene, given 5 matching bases. V was cut back by 3 bases and J by 0 bases, leaving a gap of 12 bases between them. Including the terminal cysteine and phenylalanine, the CDR3 comprises 15 residues. Left in the record is the CDR3 DNA by itself, 45 bases read in frame from the first base.